This T cell receptor (beta chain) was sequenced in a study of blood T cell repertoires in COVID-19. At the level of the study: From the United States, Italy and Spain came samples of acute and convalescent COVID-19. Sources were T cells, B-cell-depleted T cells, or PBMCs; the material itself was cDNA or gDNA.

Patients in Seattle were enrolled during active infection, then followed longitudinally. CDR3 length: 16 residues. The germline gives CDR1 WSHSY, CDR2 SAAADI. The trim removed 1 base at V and 3 bases at J, leaving 5 bases unmatched. Original data processing: Using reference gene primer amplification, nucleated cell counts were estimated. Sequenced by immunoSEQ multiplex PCR; TCRdb stores in-frame clones only, minus some. V, J and clone size are those of that table, while D and trimming were read from the DNA. Among about 54,000 clones listed, about 87% were seen once. The clonotype comes from a man between 40 and 49 years old with COVID-19, enrolled during active disease. Sequenced material: peripheral blood. The J gene is TRBJ2-3, the V gene TRBV10-2; 9 bases match TRBD2. The CDR3 nucleotides read TGCGCCAGCAGTGAGTTCTTAGCGGGAGCGACAGATACGCAGTATTTT. Protein sequence: CASSEFLAGATDTQYF.